Listed below are T cell receptor beta chains from one sample, sequenced in a study of T cells after yellow fever vaccination. TCRdb re-derived calls from the 5' RACE reads in MiXCR, one entry per CDR3 protein. The sample gives under 400,000 distinct CDR3 sequences, about 9.9% of which show up once; around 19% is in the top ten. Source: PBMCs, taken on the day of the first yellow fever vaccination. The receptors were sampled from a man aged 18 to 30 who received the YFV17D yellow fever vaccine. Both conserved end residues are part of each CDR3. A D gene is named only where the DNA matches it firmly. Clone size, where shown, is once, few, many, or a class for clones that have expanded.

d_gene: -
abundance: few
v_gene: TRBV6-1
j_gene: TRBJ2-7
CDR3aa: CASRPGTSTEQYF
CDR3nt: TGTGCCAGCAGGCCCGGGACTTCAACCGAGCAGTACTTC

d_gene: -
abundance: -
v_gene: TRBV20-1
j_gene: TRBJ2-2
CDR3aa: CSAAGGADTGELFF
CDR3nt: TGCAGTGCAGCTGGGGGCGCCGACACCGGGGAGCTGTTTTTT

d_gene: -
abundance: -
v_gene: TRBV10-3
j_gene: TRBJ2-3
CDR3aa: CAISLGLFTDTQYF
CDR3nt: TGTGCCATCAGTCTGGGACTTTTCACAGATACGCAGTATTTT

d_gene: TRBD1
abundance: few
v_gene: TRBV5-4
j_gene: TRBJ1-6
CDR3aa: CASSLRQGTSPLHF
CDR3nt: TGTGCCAGCAGCTTGCGACAGGGAACTTCACCCCTCCACTTT

d_gene: -
abundance: many
v_gene: TRBV20-1
j_gene: TRBJ1-1
CDR3aa: CSASDGFMNTEAFF
CDR3nt: TGCAGTGCTAGTGACGGATTCATGAACACTGAAGCTTTCTTT

d_gene: -
abundance: few
v_gene: TRBV3-1
j_gene: TRBJ2-2
CDR3aa: CASSQRAPGTSNTGELFF
CDR3nt: TGTGCCAGCAGCCAAAGGGCCCCCGGGACATCGAACACCGGGGAGCTGTTTTTT

d_gene: -
abundance: many
v_gene: TRBV5-1
j_gene: TRBJ2-3
CDR3aa: CASSLEGQFTDTQYF
CDR3nt: TGCGCCAGCAGCTTGGAAGGACAGTTCACAGATACGCAGTATTTT

d_gene: -
abundance: -
v_gene: TRBV6-1
j_gene: TRBJ2-3
CDR3aa: CASSRRQGSPTDTQYF
CDR3nt: TGTGCCAGCAGTAGGCGGCAGGGAAGTCCCACAGATACGCAGTATTTT

d_gene: TRBD1
abundance: -
v_gene: TRBV11-2
j_gene: TRBJ2-7
CDR3aa: CASRLTGVYEQYF
CDR3nt: TGTGCCAGCAGGTTAACAGGGGTGTACGAGCAGTACTTC

d_gene: -
abundance: -
v_gene: TRBV7-3
j_gene: TRBJ1-1
CDR3aa: CASSLGSEAFF
CDR3nt: TGTGCCAGCAGCCTCGGGTCTGAAGCTTTCTTT

d_gene: TRBD2
abundance: -
v_gene: TRBV12-3/TRBV12-4
j_gene: TRBJ2-5
CDR3aa: CASSPLAGGRQETQYF
CDR3nt: TGTGCCAGCAGTCCACTAGCGGGGGGGCGACAAGAGACCCAGTACTTC

d_gene: -
abundance: -
v_gene: TRBV27
j_gene: TRBJ1-5
CDR3aa: CASSFSGGYQPQHF
CDR3nt: TGTGCCAGCAGTTTCTCGGGGGGGTATCAGCCCCAGCATTTT

d_gene: TRBD2
abundance: few
v_gene: TRBV5-4
j_gene: TRBJ2-4
CDR3aa: CASSHMGTTSAKNIQYF
CDR3nt: TGTGCCAGCAGCCATATGGGGACTACTTCTGCCAAAAACATTCAGTACTTC

d_gene: -
abundance: -
v_gene: TRBV19
j_gene: TRBJ2-1
CDR3aa: CASNRAEASGKNEQFF
CDR3nt: TGTGCCAGTAACCGGGCCGAAGCGAGTGGGAAGAATGAGCAGTTCTTC

d_gene: -
abundance: -
v_gene: TRBV6-1
j_gene: TRBJ1-1
CDR3aa: CASSEQGQVTEAFF
CDR3nt: TGTGCCAGCAGTGAACAGGGCCAGGTCACTGAAGCTTTCTTT

d_gene: TRBD1
abundance: few
v_gene: TRBV6-2/TRBV6-3
j_gene: TRBJ2-2
CDR3aa: CASSPGQGRAGELFF
CDR3nt: TGTGCCAGCAGCCCTGGACAGGGTCGGGCCGGGGAGCTGTTTTTT

d_gene: -
abundance: -
v_gene: TRBV14
j_gene: TRBJ1-4
CDR3aa: CASSLGTSMAEKLFF
CDR3nt: TGTGCCAGCAGCCTCGGGACCTCAATGGCTGAAAAACTGTTTTTT

d_gene: TRBD1
abundance: -
v_gene: TRBV6-2/TRBV6-3
j_gene: TRBJ2-2
CDR3aa: CASSKDRVYTGELFF
CDR3nt: TGTGCCAGCAGTAAGGACAGGGTATACACCGGGGAGCTGTTTTTT

d_gene: -
abundance: -
v_gene: TRBV20-1
j_gene: TRBJ2-1
CDR3aa: CSASWSQQFF
CDR3nt: TGCAGTGCTAGTTGGTCACAGCAGTTCTTC

d_gene: TRBD2
abundance: -
v_gene: TRBV20-1
j_gene: TRBJ2-7
CDR3aa: CSARDGAGGYEQYF
CDR3nt: TGCAGTGCTAGAGATGGGGCGGGGGGATACGAGCAGTACTTC

d_gene: -
abundance: many
v_gene: TRBV12-3/TRBV12-4
j_gene: TRBJ2-5
CDR3aa: CASSLRGGEETQYF
CDR3nt: TGTGCCAGCAGTTTAAGGGGAGGTGAAGAGACCCAGTACTTC

d_gene: TRBD2
abundance: -
v_gene: TRBV29-1
j_gene: TRBJ2-7
CDR3aa: CSVAGGTKYEQYF
CDR3nt: TGCAGCGTTGCGGGGGGGACCAAATACGAGCAGTACTTC

d_gene: -
abundance: few
v_gene: TRBV5-1
j_gene: TRBJ1-2
CDR3aa: CASSFGVGAYGYTF
CDR3nt: TGCGCCAGCAGCTTCGGGGTCGGAGCCTATGGCTACACCTTC